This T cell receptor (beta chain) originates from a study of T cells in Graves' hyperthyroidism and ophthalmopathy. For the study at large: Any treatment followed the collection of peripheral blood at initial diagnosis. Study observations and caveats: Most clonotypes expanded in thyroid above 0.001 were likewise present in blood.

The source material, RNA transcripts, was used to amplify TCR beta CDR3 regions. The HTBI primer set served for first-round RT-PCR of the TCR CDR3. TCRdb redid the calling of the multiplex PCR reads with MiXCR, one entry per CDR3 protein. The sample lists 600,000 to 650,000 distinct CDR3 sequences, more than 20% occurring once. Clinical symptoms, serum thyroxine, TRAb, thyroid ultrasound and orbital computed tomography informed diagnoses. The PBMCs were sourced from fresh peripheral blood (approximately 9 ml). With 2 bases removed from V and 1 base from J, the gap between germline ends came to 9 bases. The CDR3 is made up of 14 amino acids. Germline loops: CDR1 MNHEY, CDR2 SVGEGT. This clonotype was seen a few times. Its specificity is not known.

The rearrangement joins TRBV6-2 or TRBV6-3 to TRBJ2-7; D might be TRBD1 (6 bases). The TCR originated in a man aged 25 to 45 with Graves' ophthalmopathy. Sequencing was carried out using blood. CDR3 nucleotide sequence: TGTGCCAGCAGTTACGCCGGACAGTCCTACGAGCAGTACTTC. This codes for CASSYAGQSYEQYF.